Following are 4 T cell receptor beta chains from one sample sequenced in a study of cytotoxic CD8 clonotypes in ibrutinib-treated CLL. Assay: immunoSEQ multiplex PCR; the TCRdb copy retains only in-frame clones and omits some. The sample has over 100,000 clones, 58% seen once. The sequences come from PBMCs, collected after 24 months of ibrutinib treatment. These receptors came from a human donor with chronic lymphocytic leukemia.

The chain recombines TRBV7-2 with TRBJ2-2; D uncertain. Trimming cost V 5 bases and J 5 bases, with 12 bases left between them. The CDR3 spans 14 residues. Germline-derived CDR1 and CDR2 are SGHTA and FQGNSA. The CDR3 sequence: CASSIGSGTGELFF. Here the CDR3 DNA reads TGTGCCAGCAGCATAGGGTCAGGTACCGGGGAGCTGTTTTTT.

The chain uses TRBV30 and TRBJ1-2; D gene ambiguous. Trimming shortened V by 0 bases and J by 8 bases, and 7 bases separated the two germline ends. The germline V gene encodes CDR1 GTSNPN and CDR2 SVGIG (reference sequence). This CDR3 contains 11 residues. The CDR3 here is CAWSVNGGYTF. The CDR3 DNA sequence: TGTGCCTGGAGTGTTAATGGGGGCTACACCTTC.

The sample holds a few counts of this clone. This sequence joins TRBV30 and TRBJ1-5; 9 nucleotides agree with TRBD1. Trimming cost V 3 bases and J 4 bases; bases outside gene matches: 4. Per the germline V gene, CDR1 is GTSNPN and CDR2 is SVGIG (reference sequence). The CDR3 is 14 residues long. CDR3 coding DNA: TGTGCCTGGAGGACCGGGACAGGGAATCAGCCCCAGCATTTT. Translation: CAWRTGTGNQPQHF.

This clone was detected only a few times. This sequence joins TRBV11-3 and TRBJ2-5; D call uncertain. Trimming left V 5 bases short and J 2 bases short, with 12 bases between. The CDR3 spans 14 residues. The germline V gene has CDR1 SGHNT and CDR2 YENEEA. CDR3 sequence: CASSPWAKQETQYF. Here the CDR3 DNA reads TGTGCCAGCAGCCCCTGGGCCAAGCAAGAGACCCAGTACTTC.